Listed here are 30 T cell receptor beta chains from one sample, sequenced in a study of T cell repertoires in cytomegalovirus infection. Their antigens are not known. Using its own MiXCR run on the reads, TCRdb lists one record per CDR3 protein. Here the sample spans around 770,000 distinct CDR3 sequences, roughly 29% being singletons. The specimen was cultured CD8+ T cells from PBMCs, collected from culture after CMV antigen stimulation. The receptors stem from a human donor in good health (CMV status not recorded). Some clones in this sample may be carry-over from other donors' samples.

This clonotype has just a few counts. The chain couples TRBV2 to TRBJ2-3; D is undetermined. CDR3 length equals 16 residues. Per germline, CDR1 SNHLY and CDR2 FYNNEI. Trimming took off 0 bases at V and 4 bases at J, with 14 bases between the two ends. This chain's CDR3 is CASSEAGIRSADTQYF. The CDR3, as DNA: TGTGCCAGCAGTGAAGCTGGGATCCGGAGCGCAGATACGCAGTATTTT.

This chain joins TRBV6-2 or TRBV6-3 and TRBJ1-2; TRBD1 is a possible D gene (5 bases). The ends were cut back, 7 bases at V and 4 bases at J, with 22 bases in the middle. Germline lookup yields CDR1 MNHEY and CDR2 SVGEGT. The CDR3 runs 16 residues. This CDR3 is CASTIYPQGESYGYTF. The CDR3 nucleotides are TGTGCCAGCACCATATACCCCCAGGGAGAGAGCTATGGCTACACCTTC.

The chain combines TRBV6-1 with TRBJ1-4, with a weak D call TRBD1 (5 bases). The CDR3 consists of 15 residues. Germline loops: CDR1 MNHNS, CDR2 SASEGT. Trimming left V 3 bases short and J 5 bases short, with 13 bases between. The CDR3 bases are TGTGCCAGCAGTGATCTCAGGGCGATGAATGAAAAACTGTTTTTT. It yields the protein CASSDLRAMNEKLFF.

V and J are TRBV12-3 or TRBV12-4 and TRBJ2-3; perhaps TRBD1 as D (6 bases). The CDR3 runs to 12 residues. V was pared by 5 bases and J by 15 bases, with 18 bases between. The CDR3 DNA sequence: TGTGCCAGCAGTCCGATCACATCGGACAGCTATTTT. Its protein product is CASSPITSDSYF.

This chain connects TRBV2 to TRBJ2-2; 9 bases map to TRBD1. Germline loops: CDR1 SNHLY, CDR2 FYNNEI. The CDR3 is 15 residues long. The trim removed 6 bases at V and 6 bases at J, leaving 8 bases unmatched. The CDR3 protein is CASRGQGGEPGELFF. For the CDR3, the DNA is TGTGCCAGCAGGGGACAGGGAGGAGAACCCGGGGAGCTGTTTTTT.

V gene TRBV7-3 combines with J gene TRBJ2-2; TRBD2 is a possible D gene (7 bases). V was clipped by 8 bases and J by 3 bases, with 16 bases between them. The CDR3 is made up of 15 amino acids. CDR1 SGHTA and CDR2 FQGTGA come from the germline V gene. CDR3 nucleotides: TGTGCCAGCGGGGGGGAGGGGACACACACCGGGGAGCTGTTTTTT. It is translated as CASGGEGTHTGELFF.

The table lists this clonotype with a few counts. The CDR3 sequence is CASSFSGGRYQETQYF. The CDR3 coding sequence is TGTGCCAGCAGTTTTTCCGGGGGCCGGTACCAAGAGACCCAGTACTTC. This rearrangement joins TRBV27 to TRBJ2-5, with D perhaps given as TRBD1 or TRBD2 (6 bases each). Germline V lookup: CDR1 MNHEY, CDR2 SMNVEV (reference sequence). V was cut by 3 bases and J by 0 bases, with 14 bases left in between. The CDR3 length is 16 residues.

This sequence joins TRBV7-3 and TRBJ2-1, with D unresolved. CDR1 and CDR2 (germline): SGHTA, FQGTGA. The CDR3 runs to 13 residues. The germline V and J ends were trimmed by 4 bases and 9 bases, with 13 bases remaining between them. CDR3 amino acids: CASSWLGSGEQFF. The DNA for the CDR3 is TGTGCCAGCAGCTGGCTTGGGTCCGGTGAGCAGTTCTTC. The full variable domain, in which reference TRBV7-3 and TRBJ2-1 provide the parts outside the CDR3, is GAGVSQTPSNKVTEKGKYVELRCDPISGHTALYWYRQSLGQGPEFLIYFQGTGAADDSGLPNDRFFAVRPEGSVSTLKIQRTERGDSAVYLCASSWLGSGEQFFGPGTRLTVL.

This clonotype was picked up one time. The V and J genes are TRBV20-1 and TRBJ2-4; 7 nucleotides match TRBD1. V was pared by 0 bases and J by 0 bases, with 8 bases of the junction left unmatched. CDR3 size: 17 residues. Germline V gene lookup returns CDR1 DFQATT and CDR2 SNEGSKA (reference sequence). The DNA for the CDR3 is TGCAGTGCTAGAGACGGACAGGTGTTAGAAGCCAAAAACATTCAGTACTTC. Its protein product is CSARDGQVLEAKNIQYF.

This clonotype was observed at least ten times. V usage is TRBV7-9 and J usage is TRBJ1-1, with 7 bases fitting TRBD1. With V trimmed by 1 base and J by 10 bases, 3 bases remained unmatched. The CDR3 contains 12 residues. In germline, CDR1 is SEHNR, CDR2 FQNEAQ (reference sequence). The DNA for the CDR3 is TGTGCCAGCAGCTTAGGGCAGGGGGGAGCTTTCTTT. Translating it yields CASSLGQGGAFF. Looking up the rest from reference TRBV7-9 and TRBJ1-1 gives the full variable domain: DTGVSQNPRHKITKRGQNVTFRCDPISEHNRLYWYRQTLGQGPEFLTYFQNEAQLEKSRLLSDRFSAERPKGSFSTLEIQRTEQGDSAMYLCASSLGQGGAFFGQGTRLTVV.

This clonotype was counted between two and nine times. The J gene is TRBJ1-2, the V gene TRBV7-9; D may be TRBD1 (5 bases). Germline V gene lookup returns CDR1 SEHNR and CDR2 FQNEAQ (reference sequence). V dropped 5 bases and J dropped 5 bases, with 12 bases sitting between them. CDR3 length: 13 residues. The CDR3 bases are TGTGCCAGCAGCACGATCGACAGATATGGCTACACCTTC. Protein: CASSTIDRYGYTF.

The chain employs TRBV24-1 and TRBJ2-2; the D gene is possibly TRBD1 (6 bases). The V and J ends lost 4 bases and 0 bases respectively, with 14 bases between them. The CDR3 loop spans 17 amino acids. Germline-derived CDR1 and CDR2 are KGHDR and SFDVKD. This chain's CDR3 is CATSEPGHLSNTGELFF. The CDR3, as DNA: TGTGCCACCAGTGAGCCGGGACACCTATCGAACACCGGGGAGCTGTTTTTT.

The gene calls are TRBV7-9 and TRBJ2-5, with TRBD2 as a possible D gene (5 bases). This CDR3 is built from 16 residues. Germline CDR1 reads SEHNR; CDR2 reads FQNEAQ (reference sequence). The ends were cut back, 1 base at V and 2 bases at J, with 14 bases in the middle. The chain's CDR3 is CASSLGVGEAQETQYF. The CDR3 DNA reads TGTGCCAGCAGCTTAGGAGTCGGGGAAGCTCAAGAGACCCAGTACTTC.

The chain employs TRBV28 and TRBJ1-2, with 9 bases lining up with TRBD1. Germline V gives CDR1 MDHEN, CDR2 SYDVKM. The CDR3 runs 15 residues. Unmatched junction bases numbered 7, after V lost 5 bases and J lost 3 bases. The CDR3 DNA sequence: TGTGCCAGCAGTGCTCCCGGGACAGGGCACTATGGCTACACCTTC. Its protein product is CASSAPGTGHYGYTF.

The genes are TRBV6-8 and TRBJ1-6; D unresolved. The CDR3 is made up of 14 amino acids. V was clipped by 0 bases and J by 7 bases, with 7 bases between them. The germline V gene encodes CDR1 MNHGY and CDR2 SAAAGT. The CDR3 bases are TGTGCCAGCAGTTACTCGAGTGGAAATTCACCCCTCCACTTT. Its protein is CASSYSSGNSPLHF.

This clonotype was detected a few times. The gene calls are TRBV7-9 and TRBJ2-7; 10 nucleotides agree with TRBD1. CDR1 and CDR2 (germline): SEHNR, FQNEAQ (reference sequence). The CDR3 consists of 14 residues. After removal of 4 bases from V and 6 bases from J, the junction contained 6 bases not matched to a gene. CDR3 sequence: CASSSTGGYVEQYF. Here the CDR3 DNA reads TGTGCCAGCAGCTCGACAGGGGGCTATGTCGAGCAGTACTTC.

The J gene is TRBJ1-1, the V gene TRBV2, with unresolved D. Trimming stripped 2 bases from V and 1 base from J, with 14 bases between. The CDR3 runs 16 residues. Germline CDR1 reads SNHLY; CDR2 reads FYNNEI. The CDR3 DNA reads as TGTGCCAGCAGTGAATTTAGGTCCACCCAGAACACTGAAGCTTTCTTT. This sequence encodes CASSEFRSTQNTEAFF.

The chain carries TRBV6-1 and TRBJ2-7, with D possibly called TRBD1 or TRBD2 (6 bases each). Trimming took off 2 bases at V and 3 bases at J, with 20 bases between the two ends. The CDR3 loop spans 17 amino acids. Germline V CDR1 and CDR2: MNHNS, SASEGT. The chain's CDR3 is CASSELPETGLYYEQYF. The CDR3 nucleotides are TGTGCCAGCAGTGAATTGCCCGAGACAGGACTATACTACGAGCAGTACTTC.

There are a few counts of this clonotype. V is TRBV7-8 and J is TRBJ2-7; D gene unclear. V was trimmed by 0 bases and J by 5 bases, leaving 11 bases between them. CDR3 length: 14 amino acids. Germline lookup yields CDR1 SGHVS and CDR2 FQNEAQ. CDR3 bases: TGTGCCAGCAGCTTAGCTAGCTTACCGGACGAGCAGTACTTC. Translating gives CASSLASLPDEQYF.

The rearrangement joins TRBV2 to TRBJ2-3, with TRBD2 as a possible D gene (6 bases). The CDR3 extends over 17 amino acids. Germline V gives CDR1 SNHLY, CDR2 FYNNEI. Trimming removed 2 bases at V and 0 bases at J, with 15 bases between. CDR3 sequence reads: CASSETPGVPSTDTQYF. CDR3 coding DNA: TGTGCCAGCAGTGAAACGCCGGGGGTACCTAGCACAGATACGCAGTATTTT.

This chain uses TRBV6-1 with TRBJ2-1, with D tentatively TRBD1 or TRBD2 (6 bases each). V dropped 9 bases and J dropped 7 bases, with 13 bases sitting between them. The CDR3 contains 12 residues. CDR1 and CDR2 from the germline V gene are MNHNS and SASEGT. CDR3 sequence reads: CASLGGRNEQFF. For the CDR3, the DNA is TGTGCCAGTTTAGGGGGGAGAAATGAGCAGTTCTTC.

This sequence joins TRBV2 and TRBJ2-3, with D unresolved. CDR3 length: 14 amino acids. Between the trimmed V and J ends, which lost 3 bases and 2 bases, there was a span of 9 bases. The germline gives CDR1 SNHLY, CDR2 FYNNEI. The CDR3 region is CASSEWHSTDTQYF. CDR3 nucleotides: TGTGCCAGCAGTGAGTGGCACTCCACAGATACGCAGTATTTT. The full variable domain, its missing parts supplied by reference TRBV2 and TRBJ2-3, is EPEVTQTPSHQVTQMGQEVILRCVPISNHLYFYWYRQILGQKVEFLVSFYNNEISEKSEIFDDQFSVERPDGSNFTLKIRSTKLEDSAMYFCASSEWHSTDTQYFGPGTRLTVL.

This clonotype has just a few counts. The J gene is TRBJ1-5, the V gene TRBV7-6; a possible D gene is TRBD1 (6 bases). V lost 6 bases and J 5 bases, leaving 17 bases between the germline ends. Looked up from germline, CDR1 is SGHVS and CDR2 is FNYEAQ. The CDR3 has 15 residues. This CDR3 is CASSEGGGGDQPQHF. The CDR3 DNA is TGTGCCAGCAGTGAGGGAGGGGGAGGAGATCAGCCCCAGCATTTT.

The gene calls are TRBV27 and TRBJ2-1, with D perhaps assigned TRBD1 or TRBD2 (5 bases each). From germline, CDR1 is MNHEY and CDR2 SMNVEV (reference sequence). CDR3 length: 13 residues. V shed 1 base and J shed 10 bases, with 11 bases lying between them. As DNA, the CDR3 is TGTGCCAGCAGTTTATACGGGGCAGGGGAGCAGTTCTTC. This codes for CASSLYGAGEQFF.

This clonotype was observed a few times. The V call is TRBV28, the J call TRBJ1-2; no firm D call. Germline V gives CDR1 MDHEN, CDR2 SYDVKM. This CDR3 has 21 amino acids. The V end was cut by 5 bases, the J end by 0 bases, with 31 bases between. CDR3 residues: CASSPLDVGPVFSITNYGYTF. CDR3 sequence (DNA): TGTGCCAGCAGTCCACTTGATGTGGGCCCTGTATTTTCCATCACTAACTATGGCTACACCTTC.

The rearrangement uses TRBV6-2 or TRBV6-3 and TRBJ2-7; D uncertain. With 7 bases removed from V and 3 bases from J, the gap between germline ends came to 19 bases. The CDR3 covers 15 residues. CDR1 and CDR2 (germline): MNHEY, SVGEGT. The CDR3 reads CASNPRSSTIYEQYV. The CDR3 region has the DNA TGTGCCAGCAACCCCCGTAGTTCGACCATCTACGAGCAGTACGTC.

This clonotype has just a few counts. The chain is built from TRBV3-1 and TRBJ2-1, with D tentatively TRBD1 (5 bases). Trimming removed 5 bases from V and 3 bases from J, with 11 bases in between. The CDR3 is made up of 14 amino acids. In germline, CDR1 is LGHDT, CDR2 YNNKEL (reference sequence). CDR3 nucleotide sequence: TGTGCCAGCAGCTCAGGGCGATTCTACAATGAGCAGTTCTTC. Residues: CASSSGRFYNEQFF.

The chain employs TRBV7-9 and TRBJ2-7; 10 bases are shared with TRBD1. The germline V gene encodes CDR1 SEHNR and CDR2 FQNEAQ (reference sequence). The CDR3 is made up of 13 amino acids. Trimming removed 8 bases from V and 3 bases from J; junction bases left unmatched: 4. CDR3 loop: CASRGTGDYEQYV. DNA of the CDR3: TGTGCCAGCCGGGGGACAGGGGACTACGAGCAGTACGTC.

This clonotype appeared a few times. The gene calls are TRBV28 and TRBJ1-4; D is possibly TRBD1 (6 bases). Germline CDR1 is MDHEN and CDR2 is SYDVKM. Deletions cut 6 bases from V and 2 bases from J, with 10 bases between. The CDR3 totals 14 residues. This CDR3 reads CASRPQGTNEKLFF. The CDR3 nucleotides are TGTGCCAGCAGACCCCAGGGGACTAATGAAAAACTGTTTTTT. Full variable domain (outside the CDR3, taken from reference TRBV28 and TRBJ1-4): DVKVTQSSRYLVKRTGEKVFLECVQDMDHENMFWYRQDPGLGLRLIYFSYDVKMKEKGDIPEGYSVSREKKERFSLILESASTNQTSMYLCASRPQGTNEKLFFGSGTQLSVL.

This clonotype was seen ten or more times. The gene calls are TRBV7-2 and TRBJ1-2; D is ambiguous. The CDR3 contains 14 residues. Germline assignment: CDR1 SGHTA and CDR2 FQGNSA. The ends were cut back, 1 base at V and 4 bases at J, with 10 bases in the middle. CDR3 nucleotides: TGTGCCAGCAGCTTAGTACACGCAGTCTATGGCTACACCTTC. Its protein is CASSLVHAVYGYTF. The full variable domain, its missing parts supplied by reference TRBV7-2 and TRBJ1-2, is GAGVSQSPSNKVTEKGKDVELRCDPISGHTALYWYRQSLGQGLEFLIYFQGNSAPDKSGLPSDRFSAERTGGSVSTLTIQRTQQEDSAVYLCASSLVHAVYGYTFGSGTRLTVV.